This T cell receptor beta chain was sequenced in a study of blood T cell repertoires in COVID-19. Across the study: From T cells, B-cell-depleted T cells, or PBMCs came the material, which was cDNA or gDNA.

Using immunoSEQ multiplex PCR, the repertoire was profiled, and TCRdb retains in-frame clones only, with some absent. The sample includes about 300,000 clones, roughly 90% of them seen just once. Participants, about 18 to 90 years old, spanned around 25 US areas. Trimming removed 5 bases from V and 1 base from J, with 12 bases in between. The CDR3 runs to 14 residues. Per germline, CDR1 SGHTA and CDR2 FQGTGA. The rearrangement links TRBV7-3 to TRBJ2-7; a possible D gene is TRBD1 (6 bases). The source material was PBMCs or T cells enriched from blood (not recorded which). The origin of this receptor is a woman aged 18-29 years with acute COVID-19. The CDR3 region is CASSPTGTSYEQYF. For the CDR3, the DNA is TGTGCCAGCAGCCCTACCGGGACATCCTACGAGCAGTACTTC.